The subject of this entry is one TCR beta chain. Its antigen remains undetermined. Base qualities are missing; no much larger clone stands one base away. This entry comes from a study of cytomegalovirus exposure and HLA in healthy donors listed by TCRdb under 2017. As for the study more broadly: An earlier analysis of some 600 of the donors reported about 300 Gb of sequence data and around 120 million unique TCR beta sequences obtained from about 170 million T cells. The number of donors typed differed by locus, with roughly 620-630 for A, B, C, DRB1 and DQB1, roughly 520 for DQA1, 600 to 610 for DPA1, and some 470 for DPB1. Among 300 to 500 genotyped donors of the cohort, an average of roughly 230,000 unique TCR beta nucleotide sequences was sequenced per donor, of which about 18% were non-productive. Among the roughly 390 genotyped donors, approximately 81% belonged to the genetic ancestry cluster associated with self-reported Caucasian donors. All discovery cohort repertoires had been generated using a single sequencing platform. Roughly 5 DR-DQ haplotypes were handled as single units for association and clustering because linkage in the cohort was strong. The aim of the study was to test whether cataloging public T cell receptors could identify signatures of past pathogen exposure. A later analysis re-analyzed previously published TCR beta repertoires from hundreds of donors and added high-resolution HLA genotyping to study TCR occurrence patterns. Alongside the repertoire data, information on donor age, sex, ethnicity and CMV serostatus was compiled. In a later genetic analysis, genome-wide SNP genotypes for about 65% of the 666 donors were used, and that subset was treated as a discovery cohort. The later analysis used no new phenotypic data to find candidate immune exposures, relying instead on TCR beta sequences and their occurrence across donors. The study profiled the T cell repertoires of approximately 700 subjects by immunosequencing and related them to cytomegalovirus serostatus. To predict cytomegalovirus infection status, the study brought together high-throughput TCR immunosequencing, statistical association of individual TCRs with disease status, and machine learning. A separate validation cohort of roughly 120 different subjects was used in addition to the roughly 670-subject first cohort. Class I and class II HLA loci were covered by the typing at four-digit resolution. About 310 gigabases of sequencing data and approximately 80 million unique TCR sequences were included in an early release covering several hundred HLA-typed donors. In an earlier analysis of a few hundred of the donors, high-throughput TCR beta sequencing was used to judge whether each TCR beta V gene segment behaved as functional or pseudogenic. Overall results and qualifications from the work: In a later genetic analysis, a missense DCLRE1C variant was associated with V-gene and J-gene trimming of TCR beta chains, and the association was replicated in an independent cohort. Because counts were too low, seventeen rarely observed V segments, including chromosome 9 orphons, were left out of the earlier analysis of approximately 580 of the donors. Only TCR beta chains were sequenced in this cohort, and the absence of alpha or paired-chain data limited detectable features. Most TCR sequences were observed very rarely across donors, whereas some public TCRs were present in many individuals. Because HLA typing was unavailable for some donors at each locus, only the typed subset was used in association tests. According to a later analysis, most CMV-associated TCR beta chains appeared to be HLA-restricted, and the HLA associations seemed to be driven largely by CMV exposure. Roughly uniform sequencing depth across donors was assumed in presence/absence analyses, although this assumption may not hold. In vitro tests confirmed that a few of the cytomegalovirus-associated TCR beta chains recognize cytomegalovirus antigens. According to the authors, the approach could potentially be generalized to other disease states and immunological phenotypes. A later analysis found that HLA-associated TCR beta chains were more clonally expanded and had lower generation probabilities than equally common non-associated chains. A cluster of highly shared sequence variants was judged likely to be a technical artifact of the sequencing pipeline. According to a later analysis, TCR association rates differed among HLA loci, with DRB1 alleles showing the most associated TCRs and HLA-C alleles showing the fewest. Linkage disequilibrium might explain the correlated functional status among segregating V segments, but an unknown experimental factor could not be ruled out. Strong co-occurrence of HLA alleles, especially DR and DQ, made assigning TCR associations to individual alleles difficult. A later analysis reported that several top co-occurrence clusters appeared linked to parvovirus B19, influenza, CMV and Epstein-Barr virus. A further reported finding was that TCR beta sequences accurately predicted the HLA-A and HLA-B alleles for most subjects in the first cohort. The classifier was reported to diagnose cytomegalovirus status with high specificity and sensitivity in both the original and validation cohorts. According to a later genetic analysis, donors in an Asian-associated ancestry cluster had fewer N-insertions in productive TCRs than the approximately 630-donor mean. In the study, 150 to 200 TCR beta chains were listed as associated with cytomegalovirus. In a later analysis, around 17,000 TCR beta sequences were associated with specific HLA alleles at a false discovery rate of 0.05. In an earlier analysis of fewer than 700 of the donors, most TCR beta V segments appeared in productive rearrangements about 90% or about 30% of the time, broadly matching IMGT annotations. Some IMGT-functional V segments, including TRBV6-2 and TRBV6-3, could not be distinguished by the 87-base-pair reads and were therefore excluded. For the cohort, immune exposure information was limited to CMV serostatus.

In total, 666 healthy bone marrow donors made up the cohort. At the time of sampling, all cohort members were nominally healthy, though unrecorded immune exposures were likely present. The donor tested CMV seronegative and was one of the 352 seronegative cohort members. Every donor gave a peripheral blood sample, and the peripheral blood mononuclear cells from that sample were used for TCR beta sequencing. Genomic DNA extraction from the blood cell samples was performed with the Qiagen DNeasy Blood Extraction Kit. The library relied on the immunoSEQ multiplex PCR assay. For the multiplex PCR, a mixture combining 60 forward primers for TCR Vbeta segments and 13 reverse primers for TCR Jbeta segments was used. The CDR3 region of rearranged TCR beta genes was amplified from genomic DNA by a multiplex PCR assay. Amplified TCR beta libraries were sequenced as 87-base-pair reads on the Illumina HiSeq System. From the authors' description of their analysis: Across the roughly 640 repertoires, a later analysis counted tens of millions of unique TCR beta chains, approximately 12 million of which were shared by at least two donors. Raw reads were error-corrected and collapsed into unique sequences by a nearest-neighbor algorithm in which closely related sequences were merged to remove PCR and sequencing errors. CDR3 sequences were aligned to IMGT reference sequences to assign V, D and J gene segments. For a sequence to be retained, a match of at least six nucleotides was required to both a V gene segment and a J gene segment. Rearrangements were called productive when the CDR3 lacked stop codons and stayed in frame with V and J; all others were non-productive. Following IMGT convention, CDR3 was defined as the stretch from the second conserved V-encoded cysteine to the conserved J-encoded phenylalanine. The earlier analysis of fewer than 700 of the donors excluded sequences that lacked an unambiguous match to a single V gene segment. An earlier analysis of approximately 590 of the donors classified V segments as functional when productive rearrangements were above 56.7% and as segregating when the standard deviation between donors was above 5%. A statistical classification framework was built to diagnose cytomegalovirus status from the catalog of TCR beta chain sequences. In a later analysis, V and J genes were assigned by comparing TCR nucleotide sequences against IMGT/GENE-DB human TR gene sequences. A later analysis assigned CDR3 sequences and most-parsimonious VDJ recombination scenarios with the TCRdist pipeline. In a later analysis, each TCR beta chain was defined by its CDR3 amino acid sequence together with its V-gene family, and reads lacking a unique V-gene family were excluded. As a way to deal with suspected cross-contamination and a sequencing artifact, a later analysis dropped under 600 nucleotide sequences that were highly shared and had low generation probability. In a later analysis, a clonal expansion index was calculated for each public chain from normalized within-repertoire ranks of inferred template counts. In a later analysis, generation probabilities were computed using a VDJ recombination model fitted to out-of-frame rearrangements, and the results were checked against IGoR. In a later analysis, TCR-TCR, TCR-HLA and TCR-CMV co-occurrence was scored with hypergeometric tests, and a repertoire-size bias correction was applied to TCR pairs. False discovery rates were estimated in a later analysis by permuting HLA or CMV assignments 20 times. In a later analysis, co-occurring TCRs were grouped with DBSCAN, and TCRdist sequence similarity was added when clustering was performed within HLA-allele-positive subsets. Co-occurrence clustering excluded repertoires with fewer than 30,000 or more than 120,000 public chains, plus five with anomalous nucleotide sharing. TCRdb limited this immuneACCESS table to in-frame rearrangements with V and J called. A share of clones is missing; checked studies link under half to unresolved V genes, and the rest is unexplained. Clonal size and the V and J genes are those of that table, whereas D and trimming came from the DNA. Recorded for this sample are 130,000 or so clones; just under 80% of them occurred a single time. The ten biggest clones cover roughly 1.5% of the sample.

The germline V gene gives CDR1 as SGHDT and CDR2 as YYEEEE. Deletion took 1 base off V and 5 bases off J, with a span of 10 bases between the germline ends. The CDR3, cysteine through phenylalanine, is 14 amino acids long. The read is trimmed to its CDR3 DNA, 42 bases read in frame from base 1. This clonotype was obtained from a woman under 30 in good health and CMV-seronegative. The sequenced material came from PBMCs. This chain joins TRBV5-6 to TRBJ2-1, with no confidently assigned D gene. The CDR3 protein: CASSLMAGNNEQFF. In nucleotides, the sequence is TGTGCCAGCAGCTTGATGGCAGGTAACAATGAGCAGTTCTTC.